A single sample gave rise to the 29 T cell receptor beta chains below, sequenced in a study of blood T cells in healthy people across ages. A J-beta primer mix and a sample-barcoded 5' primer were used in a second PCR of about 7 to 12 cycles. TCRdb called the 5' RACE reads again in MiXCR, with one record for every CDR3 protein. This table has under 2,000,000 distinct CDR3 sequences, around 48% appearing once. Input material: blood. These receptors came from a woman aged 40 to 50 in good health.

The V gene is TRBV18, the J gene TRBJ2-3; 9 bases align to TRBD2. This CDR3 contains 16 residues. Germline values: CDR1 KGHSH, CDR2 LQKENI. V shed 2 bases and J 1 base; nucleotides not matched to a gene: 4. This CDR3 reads CASSPVAGVRTDTQYF. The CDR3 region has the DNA TGTGCCAGCTCACCAGTAGCGGGGGTTCGCACAGATACGCAGTATTTT. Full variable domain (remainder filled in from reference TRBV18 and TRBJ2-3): NAGVMQNPRHLVRRRGQEARLRCSPMKGHSHVYWYRQLPEEGLKFMVYLQKENIIDESGMPKERFSAEFPKEGPSILRIQQVVRGDSAAYFCASSPVAGVRTDTQYFGPGTRLTVL.

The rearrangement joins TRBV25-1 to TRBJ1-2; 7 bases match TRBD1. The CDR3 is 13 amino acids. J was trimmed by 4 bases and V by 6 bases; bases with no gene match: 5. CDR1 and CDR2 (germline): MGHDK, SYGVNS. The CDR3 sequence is CASSGTVLYGYTF. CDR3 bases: TGTGCCAGCAGCGGGACAGTCCTCTATGGCTACACCTTC.

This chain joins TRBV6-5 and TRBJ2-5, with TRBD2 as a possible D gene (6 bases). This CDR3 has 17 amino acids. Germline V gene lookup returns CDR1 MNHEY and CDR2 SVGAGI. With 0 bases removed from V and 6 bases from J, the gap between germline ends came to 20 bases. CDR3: CASSYSGTGGERKTQYF. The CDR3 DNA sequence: TGTGCCAGCAGTTACTCCGGGACTGGGGGAGAGAGAAAGACCCAGTACTTC.

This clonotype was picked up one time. CDR3 loop: CASSQGSTSSYEQYF. CDR3 DNA sequence: TGCGCCAGCAGCCAAGGTAGCACGTCCTCCTACGAGCAGTACTTC. V usage is TRBV4-3 and J usage is TRBJ2-7; D not certain. V was pared by 1 base and J by 0 bases, with 10 bases between. In germline, CDR1 is LGHNA, CDR2 YSLEER. This CDR3 contains 15 residues.

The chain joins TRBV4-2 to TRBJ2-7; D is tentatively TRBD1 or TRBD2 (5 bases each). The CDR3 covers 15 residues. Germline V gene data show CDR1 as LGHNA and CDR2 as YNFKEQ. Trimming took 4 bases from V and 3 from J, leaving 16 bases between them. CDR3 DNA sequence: TGTGCCAGCAGCCCGACCGGGACCCTCAACTACGAGCAGTACTTC. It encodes CASSPTGTLNYEQYF.

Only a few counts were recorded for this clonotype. CDR3 protein: CASTSSDIQYF. The DNA of the CDR3 is TGTGCCAGCACTTCTAGCGACATTCAGTACTTC. This chain joins TRBV12-3 or TRBV12-4 and TRBJ2-4; D possibly corresponds to TRBD2 (6 bases). The CDR3 runs 11 residues. V was cut by 7 bases and J by 8 bases, with 9 bases left in between.

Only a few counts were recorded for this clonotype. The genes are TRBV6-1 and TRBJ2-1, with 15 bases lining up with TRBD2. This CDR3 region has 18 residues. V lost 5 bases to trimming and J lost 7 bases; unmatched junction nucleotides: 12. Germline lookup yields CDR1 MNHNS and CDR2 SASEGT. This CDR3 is CASSTGLAGGPSFNEQFF. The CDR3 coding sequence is TGTGCCAGCAGTACCGGACTAGCGGGGGGGCCTTCGTTTAATGAGCAGTTCTTC.

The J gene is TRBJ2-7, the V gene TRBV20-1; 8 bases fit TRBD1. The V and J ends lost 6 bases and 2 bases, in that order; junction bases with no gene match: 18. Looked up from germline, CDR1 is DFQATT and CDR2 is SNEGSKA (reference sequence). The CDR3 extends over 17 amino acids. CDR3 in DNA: TGCAGTGCATTGGACCTCCTCAGGGGGCCCTCCACCTACGAGCAGTACTTC. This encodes CSALDLLRGPSTYEQYF.

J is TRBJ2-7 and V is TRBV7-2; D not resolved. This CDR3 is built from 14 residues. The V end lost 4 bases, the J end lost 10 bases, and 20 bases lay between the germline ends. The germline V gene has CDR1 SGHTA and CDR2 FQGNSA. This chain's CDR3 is CASSSQTASGTQYF. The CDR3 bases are TGTGCCAGCAGCTCCCAGACGGCCTCAGGCACCCAGTACTTC.

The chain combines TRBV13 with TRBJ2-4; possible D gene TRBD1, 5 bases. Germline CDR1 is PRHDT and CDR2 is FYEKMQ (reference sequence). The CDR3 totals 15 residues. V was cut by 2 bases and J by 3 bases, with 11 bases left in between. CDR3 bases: TGTGCCAGCAGCTTAAACAGGCTAGTCAAAAACATTCAGTACTTC. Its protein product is CASSLNRLVKNIQYF.

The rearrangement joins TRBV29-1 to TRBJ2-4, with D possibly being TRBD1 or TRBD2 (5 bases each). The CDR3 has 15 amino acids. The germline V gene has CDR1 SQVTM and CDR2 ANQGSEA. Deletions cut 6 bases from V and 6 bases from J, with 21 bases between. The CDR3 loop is CSVRTSGIRGNIQYF. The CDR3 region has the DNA TGCAGCGTCAGGACGAGCGGAATAAGGGGAAACATTCAGTACTTC.

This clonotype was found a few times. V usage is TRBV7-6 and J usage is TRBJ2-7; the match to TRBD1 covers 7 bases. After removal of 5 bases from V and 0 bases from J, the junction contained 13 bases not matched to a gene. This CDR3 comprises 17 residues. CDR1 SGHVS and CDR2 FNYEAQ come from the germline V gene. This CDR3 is CASSRTPPGQISYEQYF. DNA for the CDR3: TGTGCCAGCAGCAGAACACCTCCGGGACAGATCTCCTACGAGCAGTACTTC.

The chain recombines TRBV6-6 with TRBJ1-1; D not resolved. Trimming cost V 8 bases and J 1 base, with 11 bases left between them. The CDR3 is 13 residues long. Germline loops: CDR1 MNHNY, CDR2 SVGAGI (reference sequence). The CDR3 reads CASERGSNTEAFF. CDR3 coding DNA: TGTGCCAGCGAACGTGGGTCGAACACTGAAGCTTTCTTT.

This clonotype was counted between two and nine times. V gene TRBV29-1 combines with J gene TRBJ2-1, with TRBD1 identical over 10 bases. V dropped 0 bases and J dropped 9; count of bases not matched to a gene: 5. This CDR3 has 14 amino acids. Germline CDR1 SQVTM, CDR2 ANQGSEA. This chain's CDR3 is CSVEEGQGSSEQFF. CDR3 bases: TGCAGCGTTGAAGAGGGACAGGGGAGTAGTGAGCAGTTCTTC.

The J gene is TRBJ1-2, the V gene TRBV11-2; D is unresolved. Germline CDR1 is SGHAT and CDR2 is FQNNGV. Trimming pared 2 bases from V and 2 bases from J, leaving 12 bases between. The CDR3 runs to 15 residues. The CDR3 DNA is TGTGCCAGCAGCTTATGGATGAGGCAGAACTATGGCTACACCTTC. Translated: CASSLWMRQNYGYTF.

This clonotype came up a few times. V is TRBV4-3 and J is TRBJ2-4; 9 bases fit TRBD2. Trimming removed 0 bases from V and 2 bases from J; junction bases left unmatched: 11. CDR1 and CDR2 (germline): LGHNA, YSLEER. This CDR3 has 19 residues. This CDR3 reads CASSQEVLGGGDSKNIQYF. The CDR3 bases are TGCGCCAGCAGCCAAGAAGTTCTCGGCGGGGGGGATTCCAAAAACATTCAGTACTTC.

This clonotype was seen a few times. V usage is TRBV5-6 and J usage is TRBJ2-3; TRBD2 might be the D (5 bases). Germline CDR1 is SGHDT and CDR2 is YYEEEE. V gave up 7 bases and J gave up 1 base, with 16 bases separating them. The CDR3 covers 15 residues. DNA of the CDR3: TGTGCCAGCTCGGGCCCGGGGTGGGGCACAGATACGCAGTATTTT. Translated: CASSGPGWGTDTQYF.

CDR3 region: CASSLQATRQGAGNIQYF. The CDR3 region has the DNA TGTGCCAGCAGTTTACAGGCGACACGACAGGGTGCAGGAAACATTCAGTACTTC. This rearrangement joins TRBV12-3 or TRBV12-4 to TRBJ2-7, with 7 bases fitting TRBD1. Judging by the DNA end, TRBJ2-4 fits better; the J call may be wrong. There are 18 residues in the CDR3.

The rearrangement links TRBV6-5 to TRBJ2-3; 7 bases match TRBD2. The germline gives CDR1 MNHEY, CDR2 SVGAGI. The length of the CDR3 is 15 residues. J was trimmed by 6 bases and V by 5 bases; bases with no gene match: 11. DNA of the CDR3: TGTGCCAGCAGTGGGTTATGGACTAGTTCGGATACGCAGTATTTT. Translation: CASSGLWTSSDTQYF.

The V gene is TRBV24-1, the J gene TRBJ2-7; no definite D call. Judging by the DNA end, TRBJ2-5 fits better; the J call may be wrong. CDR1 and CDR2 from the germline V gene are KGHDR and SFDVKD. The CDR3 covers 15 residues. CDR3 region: CATSDPSSPGETQYF. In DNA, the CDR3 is TGTGCCACCAGTGATCCTTCCTCCCCCGGGGAGACCCAGTACTTC.

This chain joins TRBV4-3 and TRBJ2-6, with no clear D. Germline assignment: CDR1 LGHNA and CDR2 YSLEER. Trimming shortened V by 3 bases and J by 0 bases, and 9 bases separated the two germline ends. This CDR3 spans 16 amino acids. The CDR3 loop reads CASSQTPSSGANVLTF. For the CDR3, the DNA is TGCGCCAGCAGCCAGACCCCGAGCTCTGGGGCCAACGTCCTGACTTTC.

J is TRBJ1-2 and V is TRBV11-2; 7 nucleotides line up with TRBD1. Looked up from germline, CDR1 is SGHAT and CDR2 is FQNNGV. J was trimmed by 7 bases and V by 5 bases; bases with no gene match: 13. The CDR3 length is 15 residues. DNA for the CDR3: TGTGCCAGCAGCGCGTCGACAGGGCCCGGCCTTGGCTACACCTTC. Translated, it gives CASSASTGPGLGYTF.

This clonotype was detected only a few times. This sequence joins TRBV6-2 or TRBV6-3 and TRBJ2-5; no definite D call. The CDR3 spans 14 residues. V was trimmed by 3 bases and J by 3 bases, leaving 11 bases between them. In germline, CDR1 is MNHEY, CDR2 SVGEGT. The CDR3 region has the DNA TGTGCCAGCAGTTATCTCGTAAGGGAAGAGACCCAGTACTTC. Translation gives CASSYLVREETQYF.

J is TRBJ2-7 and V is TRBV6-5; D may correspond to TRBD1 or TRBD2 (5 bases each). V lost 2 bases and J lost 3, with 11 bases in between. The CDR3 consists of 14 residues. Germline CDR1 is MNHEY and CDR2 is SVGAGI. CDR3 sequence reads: CASSYGTPHYEQYF. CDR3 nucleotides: TGTGCCAGCAGTTACGGGACCCCGCACTACGAGCAGTACTTC.

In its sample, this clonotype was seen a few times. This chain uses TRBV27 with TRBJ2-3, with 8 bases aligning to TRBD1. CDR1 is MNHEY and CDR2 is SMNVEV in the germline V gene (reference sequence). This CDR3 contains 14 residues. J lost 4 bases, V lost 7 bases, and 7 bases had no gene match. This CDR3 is CASKTSGGPDTQYF. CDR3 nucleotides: TGTGCCAGCAAAACGTCAGGGGGCCCAGATACGCAGTATTTT.

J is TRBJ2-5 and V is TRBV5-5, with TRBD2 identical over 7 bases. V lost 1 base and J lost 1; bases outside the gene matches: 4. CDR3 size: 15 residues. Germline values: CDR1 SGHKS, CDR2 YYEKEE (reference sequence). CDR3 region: CASSLTTSLQETQYF. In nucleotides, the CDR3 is TGTGCCAGCAGCTTGACGACTAGCCTCCAAGAGACCCAGTACTTC. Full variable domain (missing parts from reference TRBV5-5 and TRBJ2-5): DAGVTQSPTHLIKTRGQQVTLRCSPISGHKSVSWYQQVLGQGPQFIFQYYEKEERGRGNFPDRFSARQFPNYSSELNVNALLLGDSALYLCASSLTTSLQETQYFGPGTRLLVL.

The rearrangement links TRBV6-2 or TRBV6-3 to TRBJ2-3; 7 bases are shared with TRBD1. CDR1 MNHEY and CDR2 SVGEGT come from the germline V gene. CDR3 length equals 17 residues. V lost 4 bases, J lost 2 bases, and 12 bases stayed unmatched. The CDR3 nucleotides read TGTGCCAGCAGTTCTTTTAGACAGGGTCAGCACACAGATACGCAGTATTTT. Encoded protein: CASSSFRQGQHTDTQYF.

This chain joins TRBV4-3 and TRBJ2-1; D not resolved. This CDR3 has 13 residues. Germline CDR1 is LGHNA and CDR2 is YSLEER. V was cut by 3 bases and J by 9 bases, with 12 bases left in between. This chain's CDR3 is CASSQLDRSEQFF. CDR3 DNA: TGCGCCAGCAGCCAGTTAGACCGTTCTGAGCAGTTCTTC.

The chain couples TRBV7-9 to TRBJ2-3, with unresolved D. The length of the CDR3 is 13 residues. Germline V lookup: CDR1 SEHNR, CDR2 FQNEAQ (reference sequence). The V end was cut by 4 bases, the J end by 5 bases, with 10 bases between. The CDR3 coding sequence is TGTGCCAGCAGCTCCTGGTCGGGAGATACGCAGTATTTT. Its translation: CASSSWSGDTQYF. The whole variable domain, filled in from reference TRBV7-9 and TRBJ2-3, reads DTGVSQNPRHKITKRGQNVTFRCDPISEHNRLYWYRQTLGQGPEFLTYFQNEAQLEKSRLLSDRFSAERPKGSFSTLEIQRTEQGDSAMYLCASSSWSGDTQYFGPGTRLTVL.